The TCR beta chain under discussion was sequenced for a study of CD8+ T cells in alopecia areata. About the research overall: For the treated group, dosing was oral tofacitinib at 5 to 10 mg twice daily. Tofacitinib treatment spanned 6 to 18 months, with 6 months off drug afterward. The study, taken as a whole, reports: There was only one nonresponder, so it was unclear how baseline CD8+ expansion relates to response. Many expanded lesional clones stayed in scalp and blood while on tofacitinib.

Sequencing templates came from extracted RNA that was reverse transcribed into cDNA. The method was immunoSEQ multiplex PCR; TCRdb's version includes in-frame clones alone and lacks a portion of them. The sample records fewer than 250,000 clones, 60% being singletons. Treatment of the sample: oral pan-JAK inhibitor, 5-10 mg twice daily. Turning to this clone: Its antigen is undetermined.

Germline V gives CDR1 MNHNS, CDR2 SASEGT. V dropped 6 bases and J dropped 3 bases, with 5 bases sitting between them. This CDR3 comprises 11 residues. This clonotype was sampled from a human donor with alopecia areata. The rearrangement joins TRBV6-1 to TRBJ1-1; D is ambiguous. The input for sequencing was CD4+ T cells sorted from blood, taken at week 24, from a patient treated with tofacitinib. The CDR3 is CASSAHTEAFF. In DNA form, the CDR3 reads TGTGCCAGCAGCGCACACACTGAAGCTTTCTTT.